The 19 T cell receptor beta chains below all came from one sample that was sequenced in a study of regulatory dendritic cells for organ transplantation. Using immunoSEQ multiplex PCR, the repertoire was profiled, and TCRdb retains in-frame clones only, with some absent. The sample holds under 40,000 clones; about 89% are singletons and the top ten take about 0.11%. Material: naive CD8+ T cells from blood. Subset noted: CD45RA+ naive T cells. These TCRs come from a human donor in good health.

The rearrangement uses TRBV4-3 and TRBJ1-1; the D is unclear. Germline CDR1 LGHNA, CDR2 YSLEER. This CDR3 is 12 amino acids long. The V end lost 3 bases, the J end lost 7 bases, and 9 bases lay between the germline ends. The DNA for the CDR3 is TGCGCCAGCAGCCACCCTCATGGTGAAGCTTTCTTT. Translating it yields CASSHPHGEAFF.

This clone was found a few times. The CDR3 loop reads CASSLWFGDTQYF. As DNA, the CDR3 is TGCGCCAGCAGCTTGTGGTTTGGAGATACGCAGTATTTT. This chain joins TRBV5-1 and TRBJ2-3; D is undetermined. With 1 base removed from V and 5 bases from J, the gap between germline ends came to 8 bases. The CDR3 is made up of 13 amino acids. CDR1 and CDR2 (germline): SGHRS, YFSETQ.

CDR3 in DNA: TGTGCCAGCAGCTTAGGAGTCCTTACGTCCCAAGAGACCCAGTACTTC. Protein: CASSLGVLTSQETQYF. The chain combines TRBV7-9 with TRBJ2-5; D call uncertain. The ends were cut back, 1 base at V and 1 base at J, with 13 bases in the middle. The germline CDR1 and CDR2 sequences are SEHNR and FQNEAQ (reference sequence). CDR3 length equals 16 residues.

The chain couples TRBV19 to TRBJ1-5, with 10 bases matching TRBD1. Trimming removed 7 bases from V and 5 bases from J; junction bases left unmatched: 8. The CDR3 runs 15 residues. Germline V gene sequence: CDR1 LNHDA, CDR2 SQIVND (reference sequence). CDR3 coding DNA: TGTGCCAGTATGGGTGGGACAGGGGTTTATCAGCCCCAGCATTTT. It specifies CASMGGTGVYQPQHF.

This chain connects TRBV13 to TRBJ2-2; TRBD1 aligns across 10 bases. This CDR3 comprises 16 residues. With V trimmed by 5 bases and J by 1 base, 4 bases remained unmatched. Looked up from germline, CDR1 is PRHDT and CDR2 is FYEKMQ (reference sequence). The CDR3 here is CASSTDRGRNTGELFF. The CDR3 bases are TGTGCCAGCAGCACAGACAGGGGGCGGAACACCGGGGAGCTGTTTTTT.

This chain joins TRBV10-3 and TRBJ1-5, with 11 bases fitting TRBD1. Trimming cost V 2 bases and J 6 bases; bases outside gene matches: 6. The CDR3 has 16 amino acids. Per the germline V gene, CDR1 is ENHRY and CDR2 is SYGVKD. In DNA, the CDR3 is TGTGCCATCAGTGAGCCGGGGACAGGGGGTGGTCAGCCCCAGCATTTT. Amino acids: CAISEPGTGGGQPQHF.

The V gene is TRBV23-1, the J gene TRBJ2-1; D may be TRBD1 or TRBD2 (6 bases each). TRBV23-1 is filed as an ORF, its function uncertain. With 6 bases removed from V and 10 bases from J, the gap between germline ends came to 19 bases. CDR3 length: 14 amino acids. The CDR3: CASSGGGRSGEQFF. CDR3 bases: TGCGCCAGCAGCGGTGGGGGGCGATCGGGCGAGCAGTTCTTC.

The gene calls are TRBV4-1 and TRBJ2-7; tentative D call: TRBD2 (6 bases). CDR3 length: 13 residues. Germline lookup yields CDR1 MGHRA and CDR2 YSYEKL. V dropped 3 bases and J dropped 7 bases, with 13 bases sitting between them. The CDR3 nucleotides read TGCGCCAGCAGCCAGATTGGTGGGGGGGAGCAGTACTTC. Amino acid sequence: CASSQIGGGEQYF.

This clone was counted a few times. The CDR3 coding sequence is TGTGCCAGCAGCTTAGTAGAGGGGGTGTGGGAGACCCAGTACTTC. Its protein is CASSLVEGVWETQYF. This rearrangement joins TRBV7-9 to TRBJ2-5; possibly TRBD1 for D (6 bases). This CDR3 is built from 15 residues. Looked up from germline, CDR1 is SEHNR and CDR2 is FQNEAQ (reference sequence). Trimming took off 1 base at V and 5 bases at J, with 14 bases between the two ends.

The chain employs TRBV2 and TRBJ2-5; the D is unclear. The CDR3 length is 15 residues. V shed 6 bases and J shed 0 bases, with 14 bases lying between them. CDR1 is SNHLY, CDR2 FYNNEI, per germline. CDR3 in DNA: TGTGCCAGCAGATCTCCTATTGCAGACCAAGAGACCCAGTACTTC. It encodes CASRSPIADQETQYF.

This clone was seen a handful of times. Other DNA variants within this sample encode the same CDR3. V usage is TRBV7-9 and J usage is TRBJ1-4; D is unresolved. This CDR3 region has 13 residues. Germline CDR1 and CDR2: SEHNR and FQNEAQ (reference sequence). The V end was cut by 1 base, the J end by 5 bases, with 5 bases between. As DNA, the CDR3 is TGTGCCAGCAGCTTAGGTCCCAATGAAAAACTGTTTTTT. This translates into CASSLGPNEKLFF.

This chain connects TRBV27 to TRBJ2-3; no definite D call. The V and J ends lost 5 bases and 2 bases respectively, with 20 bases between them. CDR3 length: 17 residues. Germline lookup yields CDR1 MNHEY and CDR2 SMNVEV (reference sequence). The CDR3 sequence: CASSLQHSAGPTDTQYF. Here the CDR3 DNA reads TGTGCCAGCAGTCTACAACACAGCGCTGGACCCACAGATACGCAGTATTTT.

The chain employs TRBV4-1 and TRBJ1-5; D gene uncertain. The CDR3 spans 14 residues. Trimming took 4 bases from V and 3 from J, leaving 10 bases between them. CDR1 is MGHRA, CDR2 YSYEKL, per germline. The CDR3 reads CASSPLQNNQPQHF. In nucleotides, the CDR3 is TGCGCCAGCAGCCCCCTGCAGAACAATCAGCCCCAGCATTTT.

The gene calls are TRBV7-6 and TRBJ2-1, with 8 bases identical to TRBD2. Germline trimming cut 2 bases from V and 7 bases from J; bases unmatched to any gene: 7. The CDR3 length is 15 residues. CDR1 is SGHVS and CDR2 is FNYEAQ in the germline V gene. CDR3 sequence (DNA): TGTGCCAGCAGCTTATATGCGGGGGGCAAGAATGAGCAGTTCTTC. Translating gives CASSLYAGGKNEQFF.

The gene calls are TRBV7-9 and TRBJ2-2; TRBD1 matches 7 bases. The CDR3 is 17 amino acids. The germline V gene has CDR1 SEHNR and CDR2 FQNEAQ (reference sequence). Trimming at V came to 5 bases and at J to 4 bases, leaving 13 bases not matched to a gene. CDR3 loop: CASSLLQGIPVTGELFF. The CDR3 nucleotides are TGTGCCAGCAGCCTACTACAGGGGATCCCCGTCACCGGGGAGCTGTTTTTT.

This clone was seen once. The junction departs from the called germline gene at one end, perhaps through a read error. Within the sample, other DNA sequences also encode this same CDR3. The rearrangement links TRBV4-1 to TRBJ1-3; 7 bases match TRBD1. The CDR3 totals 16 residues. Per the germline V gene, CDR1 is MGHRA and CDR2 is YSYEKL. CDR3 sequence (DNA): TGCGCCAGCAGCCAATGGAGGACAGGTACTGGAAATACCATATATTTT. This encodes CASSQWRTGTGNTIYF.

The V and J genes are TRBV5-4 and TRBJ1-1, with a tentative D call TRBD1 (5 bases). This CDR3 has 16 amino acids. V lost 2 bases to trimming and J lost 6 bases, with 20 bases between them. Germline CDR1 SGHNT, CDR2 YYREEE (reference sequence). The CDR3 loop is CASSFDLEGRYAEAFF. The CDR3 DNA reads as TGTGCCAGCAGCTTTGACCTGGAGGGGAGGTACGCTGAAGCTTTCTTT. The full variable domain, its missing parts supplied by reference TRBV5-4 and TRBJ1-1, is ETGVTQSPTHLIKTRGQQVTLRCSSQSGHNTVSWYQQALGQGPQFIFQYYREEENGRGNFPPRFSGLQFPNYSSELNVNALELDDSALYLCASSFDLEGRYAEAFFGQGTRLTVV.

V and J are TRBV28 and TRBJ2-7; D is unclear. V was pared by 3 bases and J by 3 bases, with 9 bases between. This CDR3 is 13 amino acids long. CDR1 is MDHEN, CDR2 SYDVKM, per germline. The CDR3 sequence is CASSLTESYEQYF. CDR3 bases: TGTGCCAGCAGTTTGACTGAGAGCTACGAGCAGTACTTC.

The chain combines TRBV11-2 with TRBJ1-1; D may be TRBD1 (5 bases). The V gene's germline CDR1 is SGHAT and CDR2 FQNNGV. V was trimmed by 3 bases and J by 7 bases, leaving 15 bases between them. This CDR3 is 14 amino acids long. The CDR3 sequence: CASSFSTGNFEAFF. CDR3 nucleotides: TGTGCCAGCAGCTTTAGTACAGGAAACTTTGAAGCTTTCTTT.